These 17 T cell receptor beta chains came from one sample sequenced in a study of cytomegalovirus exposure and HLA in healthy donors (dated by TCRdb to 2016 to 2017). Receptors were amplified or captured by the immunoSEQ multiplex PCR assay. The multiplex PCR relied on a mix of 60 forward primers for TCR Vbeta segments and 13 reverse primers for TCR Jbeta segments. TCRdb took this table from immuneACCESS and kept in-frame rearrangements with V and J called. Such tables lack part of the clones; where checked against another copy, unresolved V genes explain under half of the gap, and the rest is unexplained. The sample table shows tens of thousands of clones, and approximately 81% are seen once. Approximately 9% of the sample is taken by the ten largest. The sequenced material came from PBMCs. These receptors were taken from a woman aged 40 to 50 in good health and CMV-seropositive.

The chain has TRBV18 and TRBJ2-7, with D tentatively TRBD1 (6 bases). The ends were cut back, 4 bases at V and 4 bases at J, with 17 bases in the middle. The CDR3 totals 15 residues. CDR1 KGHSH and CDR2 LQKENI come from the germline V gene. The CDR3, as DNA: TGTGCCAGCTCACTAACAGGGTTTGAGGGTTACGAGCAGTACTTC. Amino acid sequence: CASSLTGFEGYEQYF.

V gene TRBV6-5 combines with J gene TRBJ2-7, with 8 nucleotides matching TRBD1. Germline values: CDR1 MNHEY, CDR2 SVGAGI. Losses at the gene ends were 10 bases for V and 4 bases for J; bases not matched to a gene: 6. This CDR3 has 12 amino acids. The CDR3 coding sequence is TGTGCCACCCAGGGGGCGCGGTACGAGCAGTACTTC. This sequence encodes CATQGARYEQYF.

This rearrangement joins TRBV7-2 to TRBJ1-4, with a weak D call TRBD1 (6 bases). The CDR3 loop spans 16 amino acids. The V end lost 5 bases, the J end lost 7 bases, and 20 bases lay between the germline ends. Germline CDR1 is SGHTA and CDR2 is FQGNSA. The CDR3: CASSISPRGNREKLFF. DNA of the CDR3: TGTGCCAGCAGCATATCCCCCAGGGGAAATCGTGAAAAACTGTTTTTT. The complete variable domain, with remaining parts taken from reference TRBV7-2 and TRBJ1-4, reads GAGVSQSPSNKVTEKGKDVELRCDPISGHTALYWYRQSLGQGLEFLIYFQGNSAPDKSGLPSDRFSAERTGGSVSTLTIQRTQQEDSAVYLCASSISPRGNREKLFFGSGTQLSVL.

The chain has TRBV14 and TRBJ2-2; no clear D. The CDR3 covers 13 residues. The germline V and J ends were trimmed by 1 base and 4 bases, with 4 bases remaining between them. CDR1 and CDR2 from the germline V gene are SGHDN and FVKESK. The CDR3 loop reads CASSQVRTGELFF. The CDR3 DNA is TGTGCCAGCAGCCAAGTGCGCACCGGGGAGCTGTTTTTT.

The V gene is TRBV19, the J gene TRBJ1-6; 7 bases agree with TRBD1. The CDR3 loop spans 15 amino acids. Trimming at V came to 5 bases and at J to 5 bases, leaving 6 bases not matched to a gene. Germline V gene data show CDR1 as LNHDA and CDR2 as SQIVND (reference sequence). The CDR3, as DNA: TGTGCCAGTAGTCTCCGGGACAGCAATAATTCACCCCTCCACTTT. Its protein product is CASSLRDSNNSPLHF.

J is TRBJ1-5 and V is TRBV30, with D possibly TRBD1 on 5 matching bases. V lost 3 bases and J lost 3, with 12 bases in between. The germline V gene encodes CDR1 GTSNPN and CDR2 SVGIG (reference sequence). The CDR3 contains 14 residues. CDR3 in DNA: TGTGCCTGGAGCCCAGGGTTCGTCAATCAGCCCCAGCATTTT. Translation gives CAWSPGFVNQPQHF.

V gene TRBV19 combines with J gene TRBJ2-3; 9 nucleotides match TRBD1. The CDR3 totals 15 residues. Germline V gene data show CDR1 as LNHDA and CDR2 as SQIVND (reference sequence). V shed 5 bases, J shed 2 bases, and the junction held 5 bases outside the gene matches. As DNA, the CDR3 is TGTGCCAGTAGTGGACAGGGGCGGCCCACAGATACGCAGTATTTT. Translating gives CASSGQGRPTDTQYF.

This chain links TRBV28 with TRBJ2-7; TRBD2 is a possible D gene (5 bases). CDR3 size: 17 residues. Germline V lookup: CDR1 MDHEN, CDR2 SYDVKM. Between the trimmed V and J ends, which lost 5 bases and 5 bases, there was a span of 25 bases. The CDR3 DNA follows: TGTGCCAGCAGTATCCTCTACCAGACTAATGTACCCCACGAGCAGTACTTC. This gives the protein CASSILYQTNVPHEQYF.

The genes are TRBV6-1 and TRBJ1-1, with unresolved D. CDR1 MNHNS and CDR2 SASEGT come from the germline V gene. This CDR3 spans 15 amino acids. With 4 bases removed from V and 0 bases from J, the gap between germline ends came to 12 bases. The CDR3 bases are TGTGCCAGCAGTGCCCGGGGTGGGTTGAACACTGAAGCTTTCTTT. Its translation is CASSARGGLNTEAFF.

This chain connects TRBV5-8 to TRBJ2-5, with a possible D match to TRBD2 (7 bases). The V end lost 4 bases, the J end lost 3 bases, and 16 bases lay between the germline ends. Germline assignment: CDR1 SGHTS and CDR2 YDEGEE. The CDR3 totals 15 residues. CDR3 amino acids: CASSSGVGAEETQYF. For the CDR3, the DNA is TGTGCCAGCAGCAGCGGGGTGGGGGCCGAAGAGACCCAGTACTTC.

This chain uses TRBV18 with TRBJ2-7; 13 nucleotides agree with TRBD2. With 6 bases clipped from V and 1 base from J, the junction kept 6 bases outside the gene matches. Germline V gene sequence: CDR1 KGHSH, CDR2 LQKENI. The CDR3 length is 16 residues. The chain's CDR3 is CASSPMGLAGSYEQYF. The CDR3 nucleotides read TGTGCCAGCTCCCCGATGGGACTAGCGGGGTCCTACGAGCAGTACTTC.

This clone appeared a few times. CDR3 nucleotides: TGTGCCAGCAGCGCGGGACAGAGCTATGGCTACACCTTC. Translating it yields CASSAGQSYGYTF. The chain recombines TRBV7-3 with TRBJ1-2, with TRBD1 identical over 7 bases. V lost 5 bases to trimming and J lost 4 bases; unmatched junction nucleotides: 4. CDR3 length: 13 residues. Germline V gives CDR1 SGHTA, CDR2 FQGTGA.

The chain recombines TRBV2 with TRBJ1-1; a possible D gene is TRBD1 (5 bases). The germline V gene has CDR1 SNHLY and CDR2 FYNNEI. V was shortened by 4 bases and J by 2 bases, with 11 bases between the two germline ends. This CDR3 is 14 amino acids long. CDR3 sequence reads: CASSVQGGNTEAFF. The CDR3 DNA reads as TGTGCCAGCAGTGTTCAGGGAGGAAACACTGAAGCTTTCTTT.

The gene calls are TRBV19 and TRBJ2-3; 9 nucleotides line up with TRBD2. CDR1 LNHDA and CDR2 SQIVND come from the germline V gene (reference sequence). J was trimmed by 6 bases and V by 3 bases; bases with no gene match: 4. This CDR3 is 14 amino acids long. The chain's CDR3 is CASSILSGGDTQYF. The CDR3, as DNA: TGTGCCAGTAGTATCCTGAGCGGGGGGGATACGCAGTATTTT.

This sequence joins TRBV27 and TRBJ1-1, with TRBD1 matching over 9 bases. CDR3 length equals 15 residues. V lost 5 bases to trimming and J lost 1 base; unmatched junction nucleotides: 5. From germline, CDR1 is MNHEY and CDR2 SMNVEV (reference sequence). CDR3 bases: TGTGCCAGCAGTACTAGGACAGGGGCGAACACTGAAGCTTTCTTT. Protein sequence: CASSTRTGANTEAFF.

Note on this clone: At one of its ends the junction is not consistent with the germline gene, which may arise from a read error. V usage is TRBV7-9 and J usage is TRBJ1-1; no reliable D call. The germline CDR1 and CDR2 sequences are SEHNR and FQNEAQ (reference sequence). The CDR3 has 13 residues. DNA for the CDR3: TGTTCCAGCAGCCCTATACTGAACACTGAAGCTTTCTTT. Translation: CSSSPILNTEAFF.

CDR3 protein: CASSIYSTTNEKLFF. CDR3 DNA sequence: TGTGCCAGCAGTATCTACAGTACAACTAATGAAAAACTGTTTTTT. The chain joins TRBV6-5 to TRBJ1-4; D call uncertain. V lost 5 bases and J 0 bases, leaving 10 bases between the germline ends. Germline values: CDR1 MNHEY, CDR2 SVGAGI. The CDR3 length is 15 residues.